Presented here are 27 T cell receptor beta chains from one specimen sequenced in a study of cytomegalovirus exposure and HLA in healthy donors. The PCR contained 60 Vbeta and 13 Jbeta primers. TCRdb keeps only in-frame clones here, not all; method: immunoSEQ multiplex PCR. Here the sample spans roughly 180,000 clones, roughly 78% being singletons. The sample taken for sequencing was PBMCs. The receptors were sampled from a woman between 25 and 40 years old in good health and CMV-seronegative.

This clone has a handful of counts. V usage is TRBV6-5 and J usage is TRBJ2-1, with TRBD1 matching over 7 bases. Germline CDR1 is MNHEY and CDR2 is SVGAGI. J lost 0 bases, V lost 6 bases, and 2 bases had no gene match. There are 14 residues in the CDR3. CDR3 sequence reads: CASSTGVSYNEQFF. For the CDR3, the DNA is TGTGCCAGCAGCACAGGGGTCTCCTACAATGAGCAGTTCTTC.

V is TRBV14 and J is TRBJ2-3; D might be TRBD1 (6 bases). The CDR3 loop spans 14 amino acids. CDR1 is SGHDN, CDR2 FVKESK, per germline. V was shortened by 4 bases and J by 3 bases, with 11 bases between the two germline ends. The CDR3 nucleotides are TGTGCCAGCAGCCGGGAAGGGACAACAGATACGCAGTATTTT. It codes for CASSREGTTDTQYF.

The chain is built from TRBV2 and TRBJ2-7, with 9 bases matching TRBD1. J gave up 2 bases and V 9 bases, and 8 bases lay outside the gene matches. The CDR3 has 14 amino acids. Looked up from germline, CDR1 is SNHLY and CDR2 is FYNNEI. The CDR3 nucleotides read TGTGCCAGTCGAAACAGGGGGCTTCCCTACGAGCAGTACTTC. Its protein product is CASRNRGLPYEQYF.

This sequence joins TRBV6-4 and TRBJ1-5; 8 nucleotides agree with TRBD1. The germline gives CDR1 MRHNA, CDR2 SNTAGT. The length of the CDR3 is 14 residues. The J segment lost 7 bases and the V segment lost 6 bases, leaving 8 bases of the junction unmatched. The CDR3 bases are TGTGCCAGCAGAAGAGCACAGGGGGGACAGCCCCAGCATTTT. Translation gives CASRRAQGGQPQHF.

J is TRBJ2-7 and V is TRBV5-1; 10 bases fit TRBD1. Germline assignment: CDR1 SGHRS and CDR2 YFSETQ. The CDR3 is 14 amino acids. Germline trimming cut 6 bases from V and 5 bases from J; bases unmatched to any gene: 8. The chain's CDR3 is CASKQDRGRDEQYF. The CDR3 DNA follows: TGCGCCAGCAAACAAGACAGGGGGCGCGACGAGCAGTACTTC.

The V gene is TRBV7-2, the J gene TRBJ1-5; no reliable D call. This CDR3 region has 15 residues. V was pared by 1 base and J by 1 base, with 8 bases between. Germline CDR1 reads SGHTA; CDR2 reads FQGNSA. The CDR3 region has the DNA TGTGCCAGCAGCTTAGTGGGCCAAAGCAATCAGCCCCAGCATTTT. Protein sequence: CASSLVGQSNQPQHF.

The chain uses TRBV11-2 and TRBJ2-1; 15 bases match TRBD2. The CDR3 has 17 amino acids. Trimming took 4 bases from V and 4 from J; bases not matched to a gene: 5. The V gene's germline CDR1 is SGHAT and CDR2 FQNNGV. The CDR3 nucleotides are TGTGCCAGCAGCTGGGGACTAGCGGGGGGCCGATACAATGAGCAGTTCTTC. This translates into CASSWGLAGGRYNEQFF.

The J gene is TRBJ1-1, the V gene TRBV6-1; D not resolved. CDR3 length: 13 amino acids. Germline-derived CDR1 and CDR2 are MNHNS and SASEGT. Trimming took 8 bases from V and 2 from J, leaving 12 bases between them. In DNA, the CDR3 is TGTGCCAGCCAACTTGAGTCAAACACTGAAGCTTTCTTT. Its protein product is CASQLESNTEAFF.

This sequence joins TRBV2 and TRBJ1-2, with 9 nucleotides matching TRBD1. This CDR3 is 13 amino acids long. The junction had 2 bases not matched to a gene; V was cut back by 5 bases and J by 4 bases. Germline loops: CDR1 SNHLY, CDR2 FYNNEI. Written as DNA, the CDR3 is TGTGCCAGCAGTTGGGGACAGGGCTATGGCTACACCTTC. Residues: CASSWGQGYGYTF.

The V call is TRBV7-9, the J call TRBJ2-3; 7 nucleotides match TRBD1. The length of the CDR3 is 15 residues. In germline, CDR1 is SEHNR, CDR2 FQNEAQ (reference sequence). Unmatched junction bases numbered 3, after V lost 3 bases and J lost 0 bases. The CDR3, as DNA: TGTGCCAGCAGCTTGACAGGGAAGAGCACAGATACGCAGTATTTT. Its translation is CASSLTGKSTDTQYF.

The chain recombines TRBV4-1 with TRBJ1-2; D is perhaps TRBD1 (6 bases). Germline V CDR1 and CDR2: MGHRA, YSYEKL. The CDR3 contains 15 residues. With 3 bases removed from V and 6 bases from J, the gap between germline ends came to 17 bases. The DNA of the CDR3 is TGCGCCAGCAGCCAGGTAGCAGGGGCTCCGGATGGCTACACCTTC. Its translation is CASSQVAGAPDGYTF.

The chain has TRBV7-2 and TRBJ2-3; possible D gene TRBD2, 5 bases. V lost 6 bases to trimming and J lost 2 bases, with 9 bases between them. The CDR3 runs to 13 residues. Germline CDR1 SGHTA, CDR2 FQGNSA. The CDR3 DNA sequence: TGTGCCAGCAGTCAGGACTTCACAGATACGCAGTATTTT. Protein sequence: CASSQDFTDTQYF.

The V call is TRBV29-1, the J call TRBJ1-2; 7 nucleotides align to TRBD1. CDR3 length equals 14 residues. After removal of 7 bases from V and 1 base from J, the junction contained 9 bases not matched to a gene. The germline V gene encodes CDR1 SQVTM and CDR2 ANQGSEA. This CDR3 reads CSGLGGTVNYGYTF. The DNA of the CDR3 is TGCAGCGGCCTGGGTGGGACAGTTAACTATGGCTACACCTTC.

V and J are TRBV6-5 and TRBJ1-5; maybe TRBD1 (6 bases). The germline CDR1 and CDR2 sequences are MNHEY and SVGAGI. The ends were cut back, 2 bases at V and 1 base at J, with 9 bases in the middle. This CDR3 is 15 amino acids long. CDR3 nucleotides: TGTGCCAGCAGTTACACCGGGACAAGCAATCAGCCCCAGCATTTT. Translation gives CASSYTGTSNQPQHF.

The rearrangement links TRBV7-6 to TRBJ2-7; 10 bases are a match to TRBD1. V shed 4 bases, J shed 0 bases, and the junction held 6 bases outside the gene matches. The germline V gene has CDR1 SGHVS and CDR2 FNYEAQ. The CDR3 is 16 residues long. Here the CDR3 reads CASSYAGTGVSYEQYF. CDR3 DNA: TGTGCCAGCAGCTACGCCGGGACAGGGGTCTCCTACGAGCAGTACTTC. Filled out from reference TRBV7-6 and TRBJ2-7, the complete variable domain reads GAGVSQSPRYKVTKRGQDVALRCDPISGHVSLYWYRQALGQGPEFLTYFNYEAQQDKSGLPNDRFSAERPEGSISTLTIQRTEQRDSAMYRCASSYAGTGVSYEQYFGPGTRLTVT.

V gene TRBV5-1 combines with J gene TRBJ1-5; tentative D call: TRBD1 (6 bases). Germline V gives CDR1 SGHRS, CDR2 YFSETQ. The CDR3 is 15 residues long. V was clipped by 0 bases and J by 2 bases, with 9 bases between them. CDR3 DNA sequence: TGCGCCAGCAGCTTGGAGACAGGACGCAATCAGCCCCAGCATTTT. This sequence encodes CASSLETGRNQPQHF.

This chain joins TRBV12-5 and TRBJ2-2, with 9 bases fitting TRBD1. CDR1 is LGHNT, CDR2 FRNRAP, per germline. The V segment lost 7 bases and the J segment 7 bases; nucleotides outside the gene matches: 13. CDR3 length: 16 amino acids. Here the CDR3 DNA reads TGTGCTAGTGAATTATGGGACAGGGTATCGGGCGGGGAGCTGTTTTTT. Its protein is CASELWDRVSGGELFF.

This chain connects TRBV4-2 to TRBJ1-6, with D possibly matching TRBD1 (6 bases). The CDR3 totals 17 residues. The V end was cut by 1 base, the J end by 7 bases, with 17 bases between. Germline CDR1 reads LGHNA; CDR2 reads YNFKEQ. The CDR3 DNA reads TGTGCCAGCAGCCAAGCGGCTACAGGGCGCGAAAATTCACCCCTCCACTTT. It encodes CASSQAATGRENSPLHF.

This clone appeared once. This chain links TRBV5-6 with TRBJ1-2; 9 bases map to TRBD1. CDR1 and CDR2 from the germline V gene are SGHDT and YYEEEE. The CDR3 contains 15 residues. After removal of 6 bases from V and 6 bases from J, the junction contained 12 bases not matched to a gene. The chain's CDR3 is CASTKWTGEVNGYTF. DNA of the CDR3: TGTGCCAGCACCAAATGGACAGGGGAAGTCAATGGCTACACCTTC.

This clone was counted a few times. The V call is TRBV4-1, the J call TRBJ1-2; 11 positions agree with TRBD1. This CDR3 is 16 amino acids long. J gave up 4 bases and V 1 base, and 5 bases lay outside the gene matches. Per germline, CDR1 MGHRA and CDR2 YSYEKL. The CDR3 DNA reads as TGCGCCAGCAGCCAAGCGGGGGACAGGGGGATCTATGGCTACACCTTC. It codes for CASSQAGDRGIYGYTF.

This clone was counted once. The chain links TRBV2 to TRBJ1-5; 7 bases map to TRBD1. The length of the CDR3 is 15 residues. From germline, CDR1 is SNHLY and CDR2 FYNNEI. With V trimmed by 4 bases and J by 7 bases, 10 bases remained unmatched. The CDR3 DNA reads TGTGCCAGCAGTGTAAGGGGCAGGGGGGCCCAGCCCCAGCATTTT. Protein sequence: CASSVRGRGAQPQHF.

This clone was detected once. The V call is TRBV7-6, the J call TRBJ2-7; 10 bases fit TRBD1. The CDR3 covers 15 residues. The ends lost 5 bases at V and 4 bases at J; junction bases unmatched: 8. Germline V CDR1 and CDR2: SGHVS, FNYEAQ. CDR3 nucleotides: TGTGCCAGCAGCCGGGCCAGACAGGGGGCTTACGAGCAGTACTTC. It yields the protein CASSRARQGAYEQYF. The full variable domain, with the rest looked up from reference TRBV7-6 and TRBJ2-7, is GAGVSQSPRYKVTKRGQDVALRCDPISGHVSLYWYRQALGQGPEFLTYFNYEAQQDKSGLPNDRFSAERPEGSISTLTIQRTEQRDSAMYRCASSRARQGAYEQYFGPGTRLTVT.

The chain uses TRBV30 and TRBJ1-2; D not resolved. This CDR3 is built from 14 residues. Per germline, CDR1 GTSNPN and CDR2 SVGIG (reference sequence). V lost 0 bases, J lost 8 bases, and 16 bases lay in between. CDR3 in amino acids: CAWSVLLVRGGYTF. CDR3 in DNA: TGTGCCTGGAGTGTACTTCTAGTCAGAGGAGGCTACACCTTC. The whole variable domain, filled in from reference TRBV30 and TRBJ1-2, reads SQTIHQWPATLVQPVGSPLSLECTVEGTSNPNLYWYRQAAGRGLQLLFYSVGIGQISSEVPQNLSASRPQDRQFILSSKKLLLSDSGFYLCAWSVLLVRGGYTFGSGTRLTVV.

This chain joins TRBV27 and TRBJ1-3; D gene ambiguous. The CDR3 extends over 16 amino acids. The germline V gene has CDR1 MNHEY and CDR2 SMNVEV (reference sequence). Trimming took off 5 bases at V and 1 base at J, with 15 bases between the two ends. CDR3 DNA: TGTGCCAGCAGTCCCCGACGGGTCCCTTCTGGAAACACCATATATTTT. Residues: CASSPRRVPSGNTIYF.

The chain recombines TRBV5-1 with TRBJ1-2, with 9 positions matching TRBD1. V was pared by 4 bases and J by 3 bases, with 7 bases of the junction left unmatched. The CDR3 length is 15 residues. Germline V gene sequence: CDR1 SGHRS, CDR2 YFSETQ. CDR3 sequence: CASSPATGGDYGYTF. CDR3 sequence (DNA): TGCGCCAGCAGCCCCGCGACAGGGGGGGACTATGGCTACACCTTC.

In its sample, this clone was seen once. The chain joins TRBV10-3 to TRBJ2-7; D gene unclear. Trimming cost V 5 bases and J 7 bases, with 9 bases left between them. Germline values: CDR1 ENHRY, CDR2 SYGVKD. The CDR3 runs to 11 residues. The CDR3 protein is CAISFTEEQYF. CDR3 bases: TGTGCCATCAGTTTTACGGAGGAGCAGTACTTC.

The J gene is TRBJ2-7, the V gene TRBV6-5; a possible D gene is TRBD2 (5 bases). Trimming took off 6 bases at V and 2 bases at J, with 14 bases between the two ends. The CDR3 totals 14 residues. Per the germline V gene, CDR1 is MNHEY and CDR2 is SVGAGI. CDR3 bases: TGTGCCAGCAGGAGATCGGGGTCAGCCTACGAGCAGTACTTC. Translation gives CASRRSGSAYEQYF.